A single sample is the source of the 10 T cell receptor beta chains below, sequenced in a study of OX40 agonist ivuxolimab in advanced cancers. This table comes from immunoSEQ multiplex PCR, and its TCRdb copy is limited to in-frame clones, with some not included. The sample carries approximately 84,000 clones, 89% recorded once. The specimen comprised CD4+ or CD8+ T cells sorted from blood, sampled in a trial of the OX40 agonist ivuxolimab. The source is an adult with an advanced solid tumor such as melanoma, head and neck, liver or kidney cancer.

CDR3 residues: CASSLGGQGNGYTF. CDR3 DNA sequence: TGTGCCAGCAGCCTGGGGGGACAGGGAAATGGCTACACCTTC. The V gene is TRBV6-1, the J gene TRBJ1-2, with TRBD1 matching over 9 bases. The germline V gene encodes CDR1 MNHNS and CDR2 SASEGT. This CDR3 comprises 14 residues. Losses at the gene ends were 6 bases for V and 6 bases for J; bases not matched to a gene: 8.

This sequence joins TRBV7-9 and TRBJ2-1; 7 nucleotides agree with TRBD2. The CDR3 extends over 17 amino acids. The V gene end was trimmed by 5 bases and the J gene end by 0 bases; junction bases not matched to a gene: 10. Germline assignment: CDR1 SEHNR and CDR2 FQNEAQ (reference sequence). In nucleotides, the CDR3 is TGTGCCAGCAGCCCCCCCCAAGCGGGGAGCTCCTACAATGAGCAGTTCTTC. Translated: CASSPPQAGSSYNEQFF.

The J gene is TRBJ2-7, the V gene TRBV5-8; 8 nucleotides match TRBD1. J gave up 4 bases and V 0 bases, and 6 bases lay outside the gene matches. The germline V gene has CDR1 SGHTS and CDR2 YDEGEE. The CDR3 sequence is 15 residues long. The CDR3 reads CASSLAPGGRYEQYF. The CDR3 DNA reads TGTGCCAGCAGCTTGGCTCCAGGGGGCAGGTACGAGCAGTACTTC.

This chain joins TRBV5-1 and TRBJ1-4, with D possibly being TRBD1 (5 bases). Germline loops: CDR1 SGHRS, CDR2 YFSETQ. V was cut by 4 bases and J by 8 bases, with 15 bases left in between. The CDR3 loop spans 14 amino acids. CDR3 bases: TGCGCCAGCAGCGGAGGGACCGTAGGAGAAAAACTGTTTTTT. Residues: CASSGGTVGEKLFF.

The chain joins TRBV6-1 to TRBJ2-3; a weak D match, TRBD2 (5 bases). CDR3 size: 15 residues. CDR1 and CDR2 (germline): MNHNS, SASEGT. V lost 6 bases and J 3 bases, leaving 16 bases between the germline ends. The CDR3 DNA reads TGTGCCAGCAGAGCGCTAGCCGTCTTAACAGATACGCAGTATTTT. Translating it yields CASRALAVLTDTQYF.

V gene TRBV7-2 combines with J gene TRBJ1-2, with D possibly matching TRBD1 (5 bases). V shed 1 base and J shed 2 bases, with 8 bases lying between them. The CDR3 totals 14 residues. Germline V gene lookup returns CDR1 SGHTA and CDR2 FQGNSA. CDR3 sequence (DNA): TGTGCCAGCAGCTTAGGGGGACTAAACTATGGCTACACCTTC. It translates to CASSLGGLNYGYTF.

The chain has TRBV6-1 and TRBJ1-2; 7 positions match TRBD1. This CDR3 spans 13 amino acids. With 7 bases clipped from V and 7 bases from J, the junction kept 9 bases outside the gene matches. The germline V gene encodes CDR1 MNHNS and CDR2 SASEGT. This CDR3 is CASILDRVGGYTF. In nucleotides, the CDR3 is TGTGCCAGCATTCTCGACAGGGTCGGTGGCTACACCTTC.

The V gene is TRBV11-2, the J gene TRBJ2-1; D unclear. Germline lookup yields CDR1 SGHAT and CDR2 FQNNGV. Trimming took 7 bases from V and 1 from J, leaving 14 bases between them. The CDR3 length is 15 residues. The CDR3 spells CASTPTIGSYNEQFF. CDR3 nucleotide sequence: TGTGCCAGCACCCCAACGATCGGTTCCTACAATGAGCAGTTCTTC.

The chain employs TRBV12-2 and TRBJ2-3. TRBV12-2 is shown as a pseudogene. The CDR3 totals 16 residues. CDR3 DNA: TGTGCAAGTCGCTCGTACCCAGAAGCTAGCACAGATACGCAGTATTTT. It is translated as CASRSYPEASTDTQYF.

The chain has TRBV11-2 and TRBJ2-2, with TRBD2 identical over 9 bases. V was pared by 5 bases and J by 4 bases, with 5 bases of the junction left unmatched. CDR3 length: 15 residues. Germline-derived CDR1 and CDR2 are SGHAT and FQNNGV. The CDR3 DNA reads TGTGCCAGCAGCCCTCGAGCGGGGGGCACCGGGGAGCTGTTTTTT. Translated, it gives CASSPRAGGTGELFF. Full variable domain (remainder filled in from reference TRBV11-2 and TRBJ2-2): EAGVAQSPRYKIIEKRQSVAFWCNPISGHATLYWYQQILGQGPKLLIQFQNNGVVDDSQLPKDRFSAERLKGVDSTLKIQPAKLEDSAVYLCASSPRAGGTGELFFGEGSRLTVL.